This paragraph reports one T cell receptor (beta chain). What it binds is not known. Here immunoSEQ multiplex PCR was the method, and the copy in TCRdb shows in-frame clones only, minus some. The sample holds approximately 80,000 clones, approximately 85% seen once. This specimen belongs to a study of T cell responses to AZD1222 COVID-19 vaccine. Study-wide points: In the spike-specific TCR repertoire, nearly half reportedly target unmutated variant regions.

V lost 3 bases, J lost 3 bases, and 6 bases lay in between. The CDR3 runs to 13 residues. Per the germline V gene, CDR1 is MGHRA and CDR2 is YSYEKL. Sequences were derived from peripheral blood, sampled 28 days after the second AZD1222 dose. The genes are TRBV4-1 and TRBJ1-5; D unclear. The TCR comes from an adult who received the AZD1222 COVID-19 vaccine. The CDR3 nucleotides read TGCGCCAGCAGCCAGGGGTACAATCAGCCCCAGCATTTT. Translated: CASSQGYNQPQHF.